These 21 T cell receptor beta chains share one sample of origin, sequenced in a study of T cell repertoires in cytomegalovirus infection. The antigens for these receptors are not known. From the reads, TCRdb called clonotypes with MiXCR, one entry per CDR3 protein. The sample shows some 500,000 distinct CDR3 sequences, almost 40% of them seen only once. Material: cultured PBMCs, obtained from culture after CMV antigen stimulation. The receptor set was obtained from a human donor in good health (CMV status not recorded). Some clones in this sample may be carry-over from other donors' samples.

The gene calls are TRBV6-2 or TRBV6-3 and TRBJ2-1, with TRBD2 matching 15 bases. CDR1 is MNHEY, CDR2 SVGEGT, per germline. This CDR3 is 17 amino acids long. Losses at the gene ends were 1 base for V and 8 bases for J; bases not matched to a gene: 6. The CDR3 coding sequence is TGTGCCAGCAGTTACTTAAGGACTAGCGGGAGGGAAGATGAGCAGTTCTTC. It is translated as CASSYLRTSGREDEQFF.

This clonotype was observed a handful of times. This chain connects TRBV7-6 to TRBJ2-2, with 7 bases identical to TRBD2. With 5 bases clipped from V and 7 bases from J, the junction kept 16 bases outside the gene matches. The CDR3 totals 17 residues. Germline V lookup: CDR1 SGHVS, CDR2 FNYEAQ. This CDR3 is CASSHDGLGRAGGELFF. CDR3 DNA: TGTGCCAGCAGCCACGACGGGCTGGGGAGGGCTGGCGGGGAGCTGTTTTTT.

This clonotype appeared a few times. The chain has TRBV5-6 and TRBJ2-5; a possible D gene is TRBD2 (7 bases). V lost 2 bases, J lost 5 bases, and 16 bases lay in between. The CDR3 has 15 residues. Germline V lookup: CDR1 SGHDT, CDR2 YYEEEE. CDR3: CASSFPLTGGETQYF. DNA of the CDR3: TGTGCCAGCAGCTTCCCTTTGACGGGGGGCGAGACCCAGTACTTC.

The chain combines TRBV20-1 with TRBJ2-1; tentatively, D is TRBD2 (6 bases). CDR1 is DFQATT and CDR2 is SNEGSKA in the germline V gene (reference sequence). The CDR3 totals 13 residues. Trimming removed 3 bases from V and 5 bases from J, with 11 bases in between. CDR3 region: CSASQGGDNEQFF. Written as DNA, the CDR3 is TGCAGTGCTAGCCAGGGCGGGGACAATGAGCAGTTCTTC.

The table lists this clonotype with a few counts. The V call is TRBV28, the J call TRBJ1-2; no clear D gene. The germline CDR1 and CDR2 sequences are MDHEN and SYDVKM. CDR3 length: 12 residues. The V end lost 6 bases, the J end lost 7 bases, and 12 bases lay between the germline ends. This chain's CDR3 is CASSSGPLGYTF. CDR3 DNA sequence: TGTGCCAGCAGCTCTGGGCCTCTTGGCTACACCTTC.

The CDR3 sequence is CASSLFGVSGSGELFF. In DNA form, the CDR3 reads TGTGCCAGCAGCCTGTTCGGGGTTAGCGGTTCCGGGGAGCTGTTTTTT. The V call is TRBV7-2, the J call TRBJ2-2; a weak D match, TRBD2 (6 bases). The CDR3 sequence is 16 residues long. Trimming left V 5 bases short and J 6 bases short, with 19 bases between. Germline assignment: CDR1 SGHTA and CDR2 FQGNSA.

This clonotype was detected only a few times. The chain links TRBV10-3 to TRBJ2-6; no clear D. V dropped 8 bases and J dropped 9 bases, with 11 bases sitting between them. CDR3 length equals 12 residues. The germline CDR1 and CDR2 sequences are ENHRY and SYGVKD. CDR3 nucleotides: TGTGCCATCGGTGGGCCCAACAACGTCCTGACTTTC. Its protein is CAIGGPNNVLTF.

This clonotype was detected only a few times. The chain is built from TRBV7-2 and TRBJ2-1; TRBD1 might be the D (6 bases). This CDR3 spans 14 amino acids. Trimming took 9 bases from V and 6 from J, leaving 18 bases between them. CDR1 is SGHTA and CDR2 is FQGNSA in the germline V gene. The CDR3 bases are TGTGCCAGTACCCGGGGCCAGGGGATCAATGAGCAGTTCTTC. Its translation: CASTRGQGINEQFF.

This clonotype has more than one count but fewer than ten. The V gene is TRBV7-8, the J gene TRBJ2-3; D not certain. Trimming shortened V by 4 bases and J by 8 bases, and 10 bases separated the two germline ends. The CDR3 has 12 amino acids. Germline V gene sequence: CDR1 SGHVS, CDR2 FQNEAQ. This CDR3 is CASSYRTGTQYF. The DNA for the CDR3 is TGTGCCAGCAGCTACCGAACGGGTACGCAGTATTTT. The full variable domain, with the rest looked up from reference TRBV7-8 and TRBJ2-3, is GAGVSQSPRYKVAKRGQDVALRCDPISGHVSLFWYQQALGQGPEFLTYFQNEAQLDKSGLPSDRFFAERPEGSVSTLKIQRTQQEDSAVYLCASSYRTGTQYFGPGTRLTVL.

V and J are TRBV19 and TRBJ2-1; 11 positions agree with TRBD2. CDR1 and CDR2 (germline): LNHDA, SQIVND (reference sequence). V lost 3 bases and J lost 8; bases outside the gene matches: 6. The CDR3 runs to 15 residues. The CDR3 nucleotides read TGTGCCAGTAGTATCACTAGCGGGGGCTGGGATGAGCAGTTCTTC. Its translation is CASSITSGGWDEQFF.

This clonotype came up a few times. The chain combines TRBV12-3 or TRBV12-4 with TRBJ1-1; no definite D call. Deletions cut 6 bases from V and 10 bases from J, with 18 bases between. This CDR3 is 13 amino acids long. DNA of the CDR3: TGTGCCAGCAGGGGCCGGGGAACGGTGGGAGCTTTCTTT. Protein sequence: CASRGRGTVGAFF.

Only a few counts were recorded for this clonotype. This rearrangement joins TRBV7-6 to TRBJ1-2; D unclear. The CDR3 length is 14 residues. Deletions cut 3 bases from V and 1 base from J, with 9 bases between. Germline CDR1 is SGHVS and CDR2 is FNYEAQ. CDR3 region: CASSFDGINYGYTF. CDR3 nucleotides: TGTGCCAGCAGCTTTGACGGGATTAACTATGGCTACACCTTC.

J is TRBJ2-3 and V is TRBV11-3; a possible D gene is TRBD1 (6 bases). This CDR3 is 14 amino acids long. Trimming stripped 5 bases from V and 1 base from J, with 10 bases between. Looked up from germline, CDR1 is SGHNT and CDR2 is YENEEA. CDR3 in DNA: TGTGCCAGCAGCAGGGGGTCGGGCACAGATACGCAGTATTTT. This codes for CASSRGSGTDTQYF. The whole variable domain, filled in from reference TRBV11-3 and TRBJ2-3, reads EAGVVQSPRYKIIEKKQPVAFWCNPISGHNTLYWYLQNLGQGPELLIRYENEEAVDDSQLPKDRFSAERLKGVDSTLKIQPAELGDSAVYLCASSRGSGTDTQYFGPGTRLTVL.

The gene calls are TRBV7-8 and TRBJ1-5; TRBD1 agrees at 7 bases. The CDR3 has 18 amino acids. Germline loops: CDR1 SGHVS, CDR2 FQNEAQ. The V segment lost 0 bases and the J segment 0 bases; nucleotides outside the gene matches: 8. CDR3 region: CASSLAGTGDYSNQPQHF. DNA for the CDR3: TGTGCCAGCAGCTTAGCGGGAACAGGGGATTATAGCAATCAGCCCCAGCATTTT.

The CDR3 region has the DNA TGTGCCAGCAGCCCCGGGACTAGGGCAGATACGCAGTATTTT. Its translation is CASSPGTRADTQYF. V usage is TRBV5-4 and J usage is TRBJ2-3; TRBD2 aligns across 8 bases. This CDR3 is 14 amino acids long. Germline V gene lookup returns CDR1 SGHNT and CDR2 YYREEE (reference sequence). With V trimmed by 4 bases and J by 4 bases, 5 bases remained unmatched.

This clonotype was recorded at least ten times. The gene calls are TRBV7-8 and TRBJ1-3; TRBD1 matches at 7 bases. The germline gives CDR1 SGHVS, CDR2 FQNEAQ. J gave up 6 bases and V 5 bases, and 10 bases lay outside the gene matches. The CDR3 is 15 amino acids. CDR3 sequence (DNA): TGTGCCAGCAGCCCTACTACAGGGGCGGAAAACACCATATATTTT. Translation gives CASSPTTGAENTIYF. Using reference TRBV7-8 and TRBJ1-3 for the parts outside the CDR3, the full variable domain is GAGVSQSPRYKVAKRGQDVALRCDPISGHVSLFWYQQALGQGPEFLTYFQNEAQLDKSGLPSDRFFAERPEGSVSTLKIQRTQQEDSAVYLCASSPTTGAENTIYFGEGSWLTVV.

The chain joins TRBV28 to TRBJ2-5; TRBD2 might be the D (6 bases). Germline-derived CDR1 and CDR2 are MDHEN and SYDVKM. This CDR3 spans 15 amino acids. V was pared by 5 bases and J by 5 bases, with 18 bases between. CDR3 region: CASSPVAVSVETQYF. CDR3 DNA sequence: TGTGCCAGCAGTCCCGTAGCGGTTTCGGTGGAGACCCAGTACTTC.

The rearrangement uses TRBV2 and TRBJ1-2, with 7 bases aligning to TRBD1. J was trimmed by 5 bases and V by 8 bases; bases with no gene match: 5. In germline, CDR1 is SNHLY, CDR2 FYNNEI. This CDR3 is 12 amino acids long. This chain's CDR3 is CASLGQLYGYTF. CDR3 DNA: TGTGCCAGCCTGGGACAGCTTTATGGCTACACCTTC. Together with reference TRBV2 and TRBJ1-2, the CDR3 gives the full variable domain: EPEVTQTPSHQVTQMGQEVILRCVPISNHLYFYWYRQILGQKVEFLVSFYNNEISEKSEIFDDQFSVERPDGSNFTLKIRSTKLEDSAMYFCASLGQLYGYTFGSGTRLTVV.

V gene TRBV11-3 combines with J gene TRBJ2-1, with D perhaps matching TRBD1 (7 bases). V lost 0 bases and J lost 6, with 15 bases in between. The V gene's germline CDR1 is SGHNT and CDR2 YENEEA. CDR3 length: 16 residues. CDR3 in amino acids: CASSLDGGTDTNEQFF. CDR3 nucleotide sequence: TGTGCCAGCAGCTTAGATGGGGGGACAGATACCAATGAGCAGTTCTTC.

The V gene is TRBV18, the J gene TRBJ2-7; tentatively, D is TRBD2 (5 bases). The CDR3 runs to 13 residues. Germline V lookup: CDR1 KGHSH, CDR2 LQKENI. Trimming left V 11 bases short and J 1 base short, with 15 bases between. The CDR3 reads CASTRGPSYEQYF. The CDR3 DNA is TGTGCCTCCACCCGAGGGCCATCCTACGAGCAGTACTTC.

At least ten counts were recorded for this clonotype. In DNA form, the CDR3 reads TGTGCCAGCAGCCTCAGCGGGGGGGAAACAGATACGCAGTATTTT. Residues: CASSLSGGETDTQYF. The chain joins TRBV7-2 to TRBJ2-3, with TRBD2 matching 10 bases. The V and J ends lost 5 bases and 3 bases, in that order; junction bases with no gene match: 5. The CDR3 length is 15 residues. Germline CDR1 and CDR2: SGHTA and FQGNSA.